The next 28 T cell receptor beta chains were all read from a single sample in a study of follicular helper T cells after annual influenza vaccination. Data came from immunoSEQ multiplex PCR; TCRdb stores just in-frame clones and leaves some out. The table lists about 6,800 clones, 70% to 90% of them singletons. Time point in this sample: 2015-2016 season, 7 days after influenza vaccination. The sample consisted of CXCR5+ CD38- circulating T follicular helper cells from blood, taken 7 days after influenza vaccination. The sample's subset: circulating Tfh, non-naive CD4+CXCR5+PD-1+ (ICOS+CD38+ or ICOS-CD38-). These receptors originate from an adult who received the influenza vaccine.

This chain uses TRBV9 with TRBJ2-2; D unclear. The CDR3 loop spans 15 amino acids. Per the germline V gene, CDR1 is SGDLS and CDR2 is YYNGEE. V was cut by 0 bases and J by 3 bases, with 9 bases left in between. The CDR3 loop is CASSVVGGDTGELFF. CDR3 nucleotide sequence: TGTGCCAGCAGCGTAGTGGGTGGCGACACCGGGGAGCTGTTTTTT.

This clone was detected only once. This chain links TRBV5-1 with TRBJ1-6; D gene ambiguous. The CDR3 sequence is 15 residues long. V shed 7 bases and J shed 6 bases, with 17 bases lying between them. The germline V gene has CDR1 SGHRS and CDR2 YFSETQ. The CDR3 region is CASAEGGSPNSPLHF. The DNA of the CDR3 is TGCGCCAGCGCTGAGGGAGGGAGCCCTAATTCACCCCTCCACTTT.

V usage is TRBV29-1 and J usage is TRBJ1-4; D is uncertain. The germline CDR1 and CDR2 sequences are SQVTM and ANQGSEA. V was pared by 5 bases and J by 1 base, with 23 bases between. The CDR3 has 18 residues. CDR3 in amino acids: CSVLIIGEGRGTNEKLFF. The CDR3 DNA reads as TGCAGCGTTTTGATCATAGGAGAGGGTCGGGGAACTAATGAAAAACTGTTTTTT.

This chain joins TRBV28 and TRBJ1-3; D might be TRBD1 (5 bases). The germline V gene has CDR1 MDHEN and CDR2 SYDVKM. Trimming removed 8 bases at V and 0 bases at J, with 11 bases between. The length of the CDR3 is 14 residues. CDR3 in amino acids: CASRDSLSGNTIYF. In nucleotides, the CDR3 is TGTGCCAGCCGAGACAGCCTCTCTGGAAACACCATATATTTT.

The V gene is TRBV2, the J gene TRBJ2-3; 9 bases are a match to TRBD2. The length of the CDR3 is 15 residues. From germline, CDR1 is SNHLY and CDR2 FYNNEI. Losses at the gene ends were 3 bases for V and 3 bases for J; bases not matched to a gene: 4. In nucleotides, the CDR3 is TGTGCCAGCAGTGATAAGCGGGAGGCAACAGATACGCAGTATTTT. This translates into CASSDKREATDTQYF.

This chain links TRBV7-2 with TRBJ2-2; 9 positions agree with TRBD1. Germline V gene sequence: CDR1 SGHTA, CDR2 FQGNSA. This CDR3 is built from 15 residues. The J segment lost 5 bases and the V segment lost 5 bases, leaving 6 bases of the junction unmatched. CDR3 DNA sequence: TGTGCCAGCAGCCTACAGGGGGCGGAGACCGGGGAGCTGTTTTTT. It translates to CASSLQGAETGELFF.

Only one count was recorded for this clone. The rearrangement links TRBV2 to TRBJ1-1; TRBD1 matches at 7 bases. V lost 8 bases to trimming and J lost 4 bases; unmatched junction nucleotides: 7. This CDR3 has 13 amino acids. Germline CDR1 reads SNHLY; CDR2 reads FYNNEI. CDR3 loop: CASLRGGRTEAFF. The CDR3, as DNA: TGTGCCAGCCTCAGGGGGGGACGCACTGAAGCTTTCTTT.

This chain connects TRBV2 to TRBJ1-2, with 7 bases identical to TRBD1. After removal of 3 bases from V and 3 bases from J, the junction contained 7 bases not matched to a gene. The CDR3 totals 15 residues. Per the germline V gene, CDR1 is SNHLY and CDR2 is FYNNEI. The CDR3 spells CASSEFGQGDYGYTF. Here the CDR3 DNA reads TGTGCCAGCAGTGAGTTCGGGCAGGGGGACTATGGCTACACCTTC.

V usage is TRBV19 and J usage is TRBJ1-3; D not certain. The germline gives CDR1 LNHDA, CDR2 SQIVND (reference sequence). Trimming removed 3 bases at V and 0 bases at J, with 9 bases between. The CDR3 is 15 amino acids. CDR3 sequence reads: CASSIGRNSGNTIYF. Here the CDR3 DNA reads TGTGCCAGTAGTATCGGCCGAAACTCTGGAAACACCATATATTTT.

As regards this clone: Other DNA sequences in the sample encode the same CDR3. The genes are TRBV29-1 and TRBJ2-5; 8 bases line up with TRBD2. The CDR3 runs to 13 residues. Germline V CDR1 and CDR2: SQVTM, ANQGSEA. With V trimmed by 7 bases and J by 5 bases, 9 bases remained unmatched. The CDR3 reads CSARPGGEETQYF. The CDR3 DNA follows: TGCAGCGCGCGGCCGGGGGGGGAGGAGACCCAGTACTTC.

This sequence joins TRBV5-4 and TRBJ2-7; D perhaps matches TRBD1 (6 bases). The CDR3 extends over 15 amino acids. In germline, CDR1 is SGHNT, CDR2 YYREEE (reference sequence). The V gene lost 3 bases and the J gene lost 2 bases, with 15 bases spanning the gap. The CDR3, as DNA: TGTGCCAGCAGCTCCGCCAGACAGGCCCCCTACGAGCAGTACTTC. Translating gives CASSSARQAPYEQYF.

V usage is TRBV5-5 and J usage is TRBJ1-3; TRBD1 matches 7 bases. Unmatched junction bases numbered 5, after V lost 2 bases and J lost 0 bases. The germline CDR1 and CDR2 sequences are SGHKS and YYEKEE (reference sequence). The CDR3 has 16 residues. In DNA, the CDR3 is TGTGCCAGCAGCTTCAGGGGGGAAAGCTCTGGAAACACCATATATTTT. The encoded protein is CASSFRGESSGNTIYF.

The chain has TRBV6-1 and TRBJ2-1, with 8 nucleotides matching TRBD2. The V gene's germline CDR1 is MNHNS and CDR2 SASEGT. This CDR3 contains 15 residues. J was trimmed by 9 bases and V by 1 base; bases with no gene match: 8. The CDR3 nucleotides read TGTGCCAGCAGTGAAGTTGGAGCGGGAGTAGGTGAGCAGTTCTTC. Protein product: CASSEVGAGVGEQFF.

The gene calls are TRBV20-1 and TRBJ1-2; D might be TRBD1 (6 bases). Trimming shortened V by 7 bases and J by 12 bases, and 18 bases separated the two germline ends. CDR3 length: 11 residues. Germline CDR1 reads DFQATT; CDR2 reads SNEGSKA (reference sequence). The CDR3 region is CSVYLGGNDTF. The CDR3 DNA sequence: TGCAGTGTCTATCTTGGGGGCAACGACACCTTC.

The rearrangement links TRBV27 to TRBJ1-5, with a tentative D call TRBD1 (5 bases). CDR1 and CDR2 (germline): MNHEY, SMNVEV (reference sequence). The CDR3 runs 13 residues. V dropped 11 bases and J dropped 7 bases, with 18 bases sitting between them. This chain's CDR3 is CALRPGRGQPQHF. CDR3 in DNA: TGTGCCCTTAGGCCGGGACGCGGGCAGCCCCAGCATTTT.

The rearrangement uses TRBV15 and TRBJ1-3; TRBD1 is a possible D gene (5 bases). V was shortened by 1 base and J by 6 bases, with 13 bases between the two germline ends. Per germline, CDR1 LNHNV and CDR2 YYDKDF (reference sequence). The CDR3 runs to 15 residues. For the CDR3, the DNA is TGTGCCACCAGCAGAGGGGACCCTGGGTCAAACACCATATATTTT. This translates into CATSRGDPGSNTIYF.

J is TRBJ2-3 and V is TRBV11-3; unclear D gene. With 2 bases removed from V and 3 bases from J, the gap between germline ends came to 12 bases. Germline assignment: CDR1 SGHNT and CDR2 YENEEA. The CDR3 totals 15 residues. DNA of the CDR3: TGTGCCAGCAGCTTAATCTCCGGTGCTACAGATACGCAGTATTTT. Protein sequence: CASSLISGATDTQYF. Drawing the rest from reference TRBV11-3 and TRBJ2-3, the complete variable domain is EAGVVQSPRYKIIEKKQPVAFWCNPISGHNTLYWYLQNLGQGPELLIRYENEEAVDDSQLPKDRFSAERLKGVDSTLKIQPAELGDSAVYLCASSLISGATDTQYFGPGTRLTVL.

The chain has TRBV15 and TRBJ2-3; D remains unclear. Germline CDR1 is LNHNV and CDR2 is YYDKDF (reference sequence). The CDR3 has 16 amino acids. V lost 0 bases and J 5 bases, leaving 15 bases between the germline ends. The CDR3 nucleotides are TGTGCCACCAGCAGAGATTCGGCTGGCCAAATAGATACGCAGTATTTT. Translation: CATSRDSAGQIDTQYF.

V and J are TRBV25-1 and TRBJ1-1, with 8 bases identical to TRBD1. The germline gives CDR1 MGHDK, CDR2 SYGVNS. The CDR3 extends over 14 amino acids. J was trimmed by 5 bases and V by 5 bases; bases with no gene match: 7. This chain's CDR3 is CASSWQGAGTEAFF. The CDR3 nucleotides read TGTGCCAGCAGTTGGCAGGGGGCTGGGACTGAAGCTTTCTTT.

V gene TRBV21-1 combines with J gene TRBJ2-3; the table assigns TRBD1, which was not confirmed against the DNA. TRBV21-1 is given as a pseudogene. This CDR3 is 14 amino acids long. The CDR3 sequence: CASSSTTDTDTQYF. The DNA for the CDR3 is TGTGCCAGCAGCTCAACAACAGACACAGATACGCAGTATTTT.

The sample holds one count of this clone. The CDR3, as DNA: TGTGCCAGCAGCTCAAGCGGGAGGCTCAATGAGCAGTTCTTC. Translated, it gives CASSSSGRLNEQFF. The rearrangement joins TRBV5-4 to TRBJ2-1, with 9 bases fitting TRBD2. The V and J ends lost 3 bases and 6 bases, in that order; junction bases with no gene match: 4. Germline V gene sequence: CDR1 SGHNT, CDR2 YYREEE (reference sequence). The CDR3 spans 14 residues.

This chain uses TRBV28 with TRBJ2-1; 16 bases match TRBD2. Per germline, CDR1 MDHEN and CDR2 SYDVKM. V was pared by 7 bases and J by 15 bases, with 15 bases of the junction left unmatched. The CDR3 consists of 16 residues. DNA of the CDR3: TGTGCCAGCACCCCCGTGGGACTAGCGGGAGGGCAAATCGGGTTCTTC. Protein: CASTPVGLAGGQIGFF.

This clone was detected only a few times. The J gene is TRBJ1-2, the V gene TRBV12-5; TRBD1 might be the D (6 bases). V was cut by 6 bases and J by 6 bases, with 14 bases left in between. Per germline, CDR1 LGHNT and CDR2 FRNRAP. The CDR3 runs to 13 residues. For the CDR3, the DNA is TGTGCTAGTGGCCCGATACAGGGTGATGGCTACACCTTC. It codes for CASGPIQGDGYTF.

The V call is TRBV19, the J call TRBJ2-1; D remains unclear. V shed 6 bases and J shed 4 bases, with 4 bases lying between them. This CDR3 has 11 amino acids. Germline assignment: CDR1 LNHDA and CDR2 SQIVND (reference sequence). The CDR3 loop is CASRNYNEQFF. The CDR3 DNA follows: TGTGCCAGTAGAAATTACAATGAGCAGTTCTTC.

This rearrangement joins TRBV7-2 to TRBJ2-1, with 8 bases aligning to TRBD1. From germline, CDR1 is SGHTA and CDR2 FQGNSA. The CDR3 runs to 15 residues. V was clipped by 5 bases and J by 0 bases; unmatched bases: 3. CDR3: CASSEQGGSYNEQFF. The CDR3, as DNA: TGTGCCAGCAGCGAACAGGGGGGCTCCTACAATGAGCAGTTCTTC.

The V gene is TRBV7-3, the J gene TRBJ2-1; 7 bases match TRBD2. The V and J ends lost 2 bases and 12 bases, in that order; junction bases with no gene match: 4. Germline-derived CDR1 and CDR2 are SGHTA and FQGTGA. The CDR3 has 12 amino acids. In DNA form, the CDR3 reads TGTGCCAGCAGCTTACAAGCGGGACGGCAGTTCTTC. This sequence encodes CASSLQAGRQFF. The full variable domain, completed using reference TRBV7-3 and TRBJ2-1, is GAGVSQTPSNKVTEKGKYVELRCDPISGHTALYWYRQSLGQGPEFLIYFQGTGAADDSGLPNDRFFAVRPEGSVSTLKIQRTERGDSAVYLCASSLQAGRQFFGPGTRLTVL.

The chain carries TRBV19 and TRBJ2-2; D ambiguous. V lost 0 bases, J lost 6 bases, and 5 bases lay in between. The CDR3 has 13 amino acids. From germline, CDR1 is LNHDA and CDR2 SQIVND (reference sequence). CDR3 amino acids: CASSIDLSGELFF. The DNA for the CDR3 is TGTGCCAGTAGTATAGATCTATCCGGGGAGCTGTTTTTT.

This CDR3 reads CASSLGPDSYNEQFF. In DNA form, the CDR3 reads TGTGCCAGCAGCTTAGGACCCGACTCCTACAATGAGCAGTTCTTC. The chain recombines TRBV7-3 with TRBJ2-1; D not resolved. This CDR3 spans 15 amino acids. Germline V gene lookup returns CDR1 SGHTA and CDR2 FQGTGA. V was trimmed by 2 bases and J by 0 bases, leaving 8 bases between them.